This T cell receptor (beta chain) is drawn from a study of blood T cell repertoires in COVID-19. The overall study: COVID-19 samples, acute and convalescent, were from the United States, Italy and Spain. T cells, B-cell-depleted T cells, or PBMCs supplied cDNA or gDNA.

Study processing details: It was from reference gene primer amplification that nucleated cell counts were estimated. The method was immunoSEQ multiplex PCR; TCRdb's version includes in-frame clones alone and lacks a portion of them. V, J and clone size are those of that table, while D and trimming were read from the DNA. The sample lists 150,000 or so clones, 80% to 90% occurring once. With V trimmed by 3 bases and J by 7 bases, 4 bases remained unmatched. CDR3 length: 13 residues. In germline, CDR1 is SGHTA, CDR2 FQGNSA. This chain links TRBV7-2 with TRBJ1-1; the match to TRBD1 covers 8 bases. This TCR was sampled from a woman between 45 and 65 years old in a cohort sampled during active or convalescent COVID-19. The sequenced sample consisted of peripheral blood. In DNA form, the CDR3 reads TGTGCCAGCAGCTTGGGGGGACAGGTTGAAGCTTTCTTT. Translation: CASSLGGQVEAFF. Full variable domain (rest looked up from reference TRBV7-2 and TRBJ1-1): GAGVSQSPSNKVTEKGKDVELRCDPISGHTALYWYRQSLGQGLEFLIYFQGNSAPDKSGLPSDRFSAERTGGSVSTLTIQRTQQEDSAVYLCASSLGGQVEAFFGQGTRLTVV.